A selection of T cell receptor beta chains follows, all from one sample in a study of T cells after posttransplantation cyclophosphamide. The data were produced by immunoSEQ multiplex PCR, yet TCRdb's version contains in-frame clones alone and is incomplete. Of thousands of clones detected, about 1.7% appear once; the ten largest clones hold 28%. Sequences were derived from PBMCs, sampled roughly 250 days after a stem cell transplant with posttransplant cyclophosphamide. The receptors here all came from a young adult male patient who received an allogeneic stem cell transplant from a related donor, was CMV-positive, and had no GVHD. These T cells may partly come from the graft donor. The CDR3 runs from the conserved cysteine through the conserved F or W. The D gene is left open where the match is weak. Only some rows state a clone size, as once, few, many or a class for expanded clones.

j_gene: TRBJ2-7; d_gene: NA; v_gene: TRBV11-2; abundance: NA; CDR3nt: TGTGCCAGCAGCCCCCCTGGGCGCATCGCCTACGAGCAGTACTTC; CDR3aa: CASSPPGRIAYEQYF
j_gene: TRBJ2-7; d_gene: TRBD1; v_gene: TRBV7-2; abundance: medium-sized; CDR3nt: TGTGCCAGCAGCTTAAGGGGGCAGCCTCGGGACGAGCAGTACTTC; CDR3aa: CASSLRGQPRDEQYF
j_gene: TRBJ2-1; d_gene: NA; v_gene: TRBV21-1; abundance: NA; CDR3nt: TGTGCCAGCAGCACGCACTCCGGGAGGAGGAATGAGCAGTTCTTC; CDR3aa: CASSTHSGRRNEQFF
j_gene: TRBJ1-1; d_gene: NA; v_gene: TRBV28; abundance: NA; CDR3nt: TGTGCCAGCAGGGACCCGTGGGGGGACACTGAAGCTTTCTTT; CDR3aa: CASRDPWGDTEAFF
j_gene: TRBJ2-1; d_gene: TRBD2; v_gene: TRBV5-4; abundance: NA; CDR3nt: TGTGCCAGCAGTTTACTAGCGGGGGCCTACAATGAGCAGTTCTTC; CDR3aa: CASSLLAGAYNEQFF
j_gene: TRBJ1-6; d_gene: NA; v_gene: TRBV7-3; abundance: NA; CDR3nt: TGTGCCAGCAGCTTCAGGGACACCCCGAGCTCCTATAATTCACCCCTCCACTTT; CDR3aa: CASSFRDTPSSYNSPLHF
j_gene: TRBJ1-3; d_gene: NA; v_gene: TRBV11-2; abundance: NA; CDR3nt: TGTGCCAGCAGCTTTAGTTCCCCGAACTCTGGAAACACCATATATTTT; CDR3aa: CASSFSSPNSGNTIYF
j_gene: TRBJ1-1; d_gene: TRBD1; v_gene: TRBV18; abundance: medium-sized; CDR3nt: TGTGCCAGCTCACGGAGACAGGGACCCACGATGAACACTGAAGCTTTCTTT; CDR3aa: CASSRRQGPTMNTEAFF
j_gene: TRBJ2-7; d_gene: NA; v_gene: TRBV7-2; abundance: NA; CDR3nt: TGTGCCAGCAGGGCGGGGAACTCCTACGAGCAGTACTTC; CDR3aa: CASRAGNSYEQYF
j_gene: TRBJ2-7; d_gene: NA; v_gene: TRBV6-1; abundance: NA; CDR3nt: TGTGCCAGCAGTGACTCCGGGGACACCTACGAGCAGTACTTC; CDR3aa: CASSDSGDTYEQYF
j_gene: TRBJ1-1; d_gene: NA; v_gene: TRBV6-5; abundance: NA; CDR3nt: TGTGCCAGCAGCCCACCCGATCGGGAAGCTTTCTTT; CDR3aa: CASSPPDREAFF
j_gene: TRBJ1-4; d_gene: TRBD1; v_gene: TRBV9; abundance: few; CDR3nt: TGTGCCAGCAGCGGGGGACAGGGGGTTGAAAAACTGTTTTTT; CDR3aa: CASSGGQGVEKLFF
j_gene: TRBJ2-1; d_gene: TRBD2; v_gene: TRBV28; abundance: few; CDR3nt: TGTGCCAGCATCCATAGCGGGAGAGGGTACAATGAGCAGTTCTTC; CDR3aa: CASIHSGRGYNEQFF
j_gene: TRBJ2-2; d_gene: TRBD2; v_gene: TRBV6-6; abundance: NA; CDR3nt: TGTGCACTAGCGGAAAACACCGGGGAGCTGTTTTTT; CDR3aa: CALAENTGELFF
j_gene: TRBJ2-1; d_gene: NA; v_gene: TRBV28; abundance: few; CDR3nt: TGTGCCAGCGGGGCCCTTGACAATGAGCAGTTCTTC; CDR3aa: CASGALDNEQFF
j_gene: TRBJ2-5; d_gene: TRBD2; v_gene: TRBV7-9; abundance: NA; CDR3nt: TGTGCCAGCAGCACCGGGACTAGCGGGAGACGGGAGACCCAGTACTTC; CDR3aa: CASSTGTSGRRETQYF
j_gene: TRBJ2-1; d_gene: TRBD2; v_gene: TRBV6-6; abundance: few; CDR3nt: TGTGCCAGCAGTTACCCCCGTGGCGGGGGGGCCGGTGAGCAGTTCTTC; CDR3aa: CASSYPRGGGAGEQFF
j_gene: TRBJ2-7; d_gene: TRBD2; v_gene: TRBV2; abundance: NA; CDR3nt: TGTGCCAGCAGTGAAATGGCCTGGACTAGCGGGAGCGGGGCGAAGGTCTACGAGCAGTACTTC; CDR3aa: CASSEMAWTSGSGAKVYEQYF
j_gene: TRBJ2-1; d_gene: NA; v_gene: TRBV7-9; abundance: NA; CDR3nt: TGTGCCAGCAGCTTATCCCCCCCGGGGCTAGCGAGGGGTAATGAGCAGTTCTTC; CDR3aa: CASSLSPPGLARGNEQFF
j_gene: TRBJ2-1; d_gene: TRBD2; v_gene: TRBV29-1; abundance: few; CDR3nt: TGCAGCGTTGGAAGGAGGGGGACTAGCCAGAACAATGAGCAGTTCTTC; CDR3aa: CSVGRRGTSQNNEQFF